This T cell receptor (beta chain) came from a study of shared clonotypes between healthy human individuals. Study-level findings and limits: How much donors shared clonotypes was expected to be affected by sequencing depth. Across subsets, estimated richness was generally greater for naive than for memory populations.

This CDR3 spans 15 amino acids. Germline CDR1 MGHDK, CDR2 SYGVNS. Trimming removed 6 bases from V and 3 bases from J; junction bases left unmatched: 11. As regards this clone: Antigen unknown.

CCR7-negative CD45RA+ TemRA cells were combined with CD45RO+ cells to form CD8 memory. It was at deep level that the assay was run. Using immunoSEQ multiplex PCR, the repertoire was profiled, and TCRdb retains in-frame clones only, with some absent. The sample has 550,000 to 800,000 clones, about nine tenths seen once. The sequenced sample consisted of memory CD8+ T cells from PBMCs. The subset is: CD45RO+ cells pooled with CCR7-negative TemRA cells. This TCR was recovered from a man between 18 and 29 years old in good health. Some clones in this sample may be carry-over from other donors' samples. V gene TRBV25-1 combines with J gene TRBJ2-7; 7 bases line up with TRBD2. DNA of the CDR3: TGTGCCAGCAGGGATAAGGGAGGGCCTTACTACGAGCAGTACTTC. Protein: CASRDKGGPYYEQYF.